The 10 T cell receptor beta chains given below trace back to one sample, sequenced in a study of T cells in Graves' hyperthyroidism and ophthalmopathy. Amplification targeted TCR beta CDR3 regions from RNA transcripts. HTBI primers drove first-round RT-PCR of the TCR CDR3. TCRdb fed the multiplex PCR reads into MiXCR, producing one record per CDR3 protein. The table shows some 500,000 distinct CDR3 sequences, with about 16% occurring only once. Material for sequencing was blood. The source of these receptors is a woman in her twenties or thirties with Graves' ophthalmopathy.

On this clonotype: The junction shows a germline mismatch at one end, possibly a read error. The chain uses TRBV5-1 and TRBJ2-2; D possibly corresponds to TRBD2 (6 bases). The CDR3 has 15 residues. Per the germline V gene, CDR1 is SGHRS and CDR2 is YFSETQ. For the CDR3, the DNA is TGTGCCAGCAGCATGACTAGTTTTTTAGCCGGGGAGCTGTTTTTT. It encodes CASSMTSFLAGELFF.

The chain employs TRBV4-2 and TRBJ2-1; 13 bases match TRBD2. Trimming cost V 0 bases and J 5 bases; bases outside gene matches: 1. Germline V CDR1 and CDR2: LGHNA, YNFKEQ. This CDR3 has 16 residues. The CDR3 DNA is TGTGCCAGCAGCCAAGATGGGACTAGCGGGAACAATGAGCAGTTCTTC. Translated: CASSQDGTSGNNEQFF.

This clonotype was detected only a few times. This chain joins TRBV6-6 and TRBJ2-3; D perhaps matches TRBD2 (5 bases). Trimming removed 2 bases from V and 3 bases from J, with 15 bases in between. The CDR3 sequence is 16 residues long. Germline CDR1 is MNHNY and CDR2 is SVGAGI (reference sequence). The CDR3 is CASSYLGGPETDTQYF. CDR3 nucleotide sequence: TGTGCCAGCAGTTACCTTGGCGGGCCGGAGACAGATACGCAGTATTTT.

The V gene is TRBV6-2 or TRBV6-3, the J gene TRBJ2-3; 7 bases map to TRBD1. The CDR3 is 16 residues long. Germline V gives CDR1 MNHEY, CDR2 SVGEGT. V shed 5 bases, J shed 6 bases, and the junction held 14 bases outside the gene matches. For the CDR3, the DNA is TGTGCCAGCAGTAACGGGGCAGGGGGAAAATCGGATACGCAGTATTTT. It yields the protein CASSNGAGGKSDTQYF.

This clonotype appeared many times. The chain combines TRBV13 with TRBJ2-1; D call uncertain. Germline CDR1 PRHDT, CDR2 FYEKMQ (reference sequence). Deletions cut 5 bases from V and 6 bases from J, with 11 bases between. This CDR3 is 13 amino acids long. CDR3 loop: CASSPDSGNEQFF. As DNA, the CDR3 is TGTGCCAGCAGCCCCGACTCCGGCAATGAGCAGTTCTTC. The full variable domain, in which reference TRBV13 and TRBJ2-1 provide the parts outside the CDR3, is AAGVIQSPRHLIKEKRETATLKCYPIPRHDTVYWYQQGPGQDPQFLISFYEKMQSDKGSIPDRFSAQQFSDYHSELNMSSLELGDSALYFCASSPDSGNEQFFGPGTRLTVL.

In its sample, this clonotype was seen many times. V gene TRBV27 combines with J gene TRBJ2-2; D unresolved. The ends were cut back, 0 bases at V and 1 base at J, with 9 bases in the middle. The germline gives CDR1 MNHEY, CDR2 SMNVEV (reference sequence). CDR3 length: 16 residues. The CDR3 DNA reads TGTGCCAGCAGTTTATCGAATTGGGAGAACACCGGGGAGCTGTTTTTT. Translation: CASSLSNWENTGELFF.

At least ten counts were recorded for this clonotype. V and J are TRBV20-1 and TRBJ1-1; a possible D gene is TRBD1 (6 bases). Looked up from germline, CDR1 is DFQATT and CDR2 is SNEGSKA (reference sequence). This CDR3 is built from 17 residues. V lost 0 bases and J lost 0, with 17 bases in between. CDR3 DNA sequence: TGCAGTGCTAGAGAAATCACAGGGAAGAACATGAACACTGAAGCTTTCTTT. Amino acid sequence: CSAREITGKNMNTEAFF.

A few counts support this clonotype. The chain uses TRBV19 and TRBJ2-7; possibly TRBD1 for D (6 bases). In germline, CDR1 is LNHDA, CDR2 SQIVND (reference sequence). The CDR3 is 15 amino acids. The ends were cut back, 2 bases at V and 7 bases at J, with 18 bases in the middle. In DNA, the CDR3 is TGTGCCAGTAGTATAACAGGGACCACTACGTTTGAGCAGTACTTC. Its protein product is CASSITGTTTFEQYF.

This clonotype came up a few times. This rearrangement joins TRBV12-3 or TRBV12-4 to TRBJ2-5, with 7 bases that match TRBD2. V dropped 3 bases and J dropped 9; count of bases not matched to a gene: 10. This CDR3 has 14 amino acids. CDR3 loop: CASSLGGGGGPQYF. The CDR3 DNA is TGTGCCAGCAGTTTGGGGGGGGGGGGAGGGCCCCAGTACTTC.

As concerns this clonotype: A read error may produce the germline difference seen at one junction end. This chain connects TRBV7-2 to TRBJ1-1, with a weak D call TRBD1 (5 bases). CDR1 is SGHTA and CDR2 is FQGNSA in the germline V gene. The CDR3 is 17 residues long. The CDR3 loop reads CANSSQARDPMNTEAFF. DNA for the CDR3: TGTGCCAACAGCTCACAGGCAAGGGACCCAATGAACACTGAAGCTTTCTTT.